This passage covers 3 T cell receptor beta chains from one sample sequenced in a study of beta chain features in type 1 diabetes (dated 2018 in TCRdb). Their antigen targets remain unknown. The library was generated by the immunoSEQ multiplex PCR assay. The entire amount of isolated RNA was reverse transcribed using the High Capacity cDNA Reverse Transcription Kit, so the sequenced TCRB transcripts were expressed ones. TCRdb holds this immuneACCESS table with in-frame rearrangements only. Some clones are missing; in checked studies, unresolved V genes explain under half, and the rest has no known cause. The sample table contains about 700,000 clones; only one count was recorded for about an eighth of them. Approximately 0.022% of the sample belongs to the ten largest clones. Overall study results and their limits: In all four CD4+ subsets, TCRB CDR3 length was moderately but significantly shorter in type 1 diabetes patients.

The specimen sequenced was naive CD4+ T cells from blood. The label giving this sample's cell subset or site can be read as: true naive CD4+ T cells. These receptors originate from a man aged 18 to 30 with type 1 diabetes.

V and J are TRBV9 and TRBJ2-1; tentatively, D is TRBD1 or TRBD2 (5 bases each). This CDR3 comprises 16 residues. Trimming shortened V by 2 bases and J by 2 bases, and 14 bases separated the two germline ends. Germline V gene sequence: CDR1 SGDLS, CDR2 YYNGEE. Written as DNA, the CDR3 is TGTGCCAGCAGCGTGACTGAGGGGCGCCCCTACAATGAGCAGTTCTTC. As protein: CASSVTEGRPYNEQFF. Full variable domain (outside the CDR3, taken from reference TRBV9 and TRBJ2-1): DSGVTQTPKHLITATGQRVTLRCSPRSGDLSVYWYQQSLDQGLQFLIQYYNGEERAKGNILERFSAQQFPDLHSELNLSSLELGDSALYFCASSVTEGRPYNEQFFGPGTRLTVL.

The chain is built from TRBV5-1 and TRBJ2-7, with 10 bases lining up with TRBD1. The CDR3 spans 15 residues. V shed 4 bases, J shed 2 bases, and the junction held 6 bases outside the gene matches. Germline V lookup: CDR1 SGHRS, CDR2 YFSETQ. The CDR3 is CASSHGTGVTYEQYF. In DNA form, the CDR3 reads TGCGCCAGCAGCCACGGGACAGGGGTAACCTACGAGCAGTACTTC. Together with reference TRBV5-1 and TRBJ2-7, the CDR3 gives the full variable domain: KAGVTQTPRYLIKTRGQQVTLSCSPISGHRSVSWYQQTPGQGLQFLFEYFSETQRNKGNFPGRFSGRQFSNSRSEMNVSTLELGDSALYLCASSHGTGVTYEQYFGPGTRLTVT.

In its sample, this clone was seen a few times. A read error may produce the germline difference seen at one junction end. V gene TRBV18 combines with J gene TRBJ1-1; D not certain. The CDR3 length is 19 residues. The V gene's germline CDR1 is KGHSH and CDR2 LQKENI. In DNA form, the CDR3 reads TGTGCCAGCTCACTCCGTAAACACCGCAATACTGAGGAGAACCCTGAAGCTTTCTTT. Encoded protein: CASSLRKHRNTEENPEAFF.